Detailed here is one T cell receptor (beta chain). Its cognate antigen has yet to be identified. One base away there is no much larger clone; base qualities are not given. The data are from a study of TIL therapy for anti-PD-1-resistant metastatic lung cancer (dated by TCRdb to the early 2020s). With regard to the full study: Tumors were harvested before any PD-1/PD-L1 blockade; patients then received nivolumab, and those progressing received lymphodepletion, expanded TIL infusion and IL-2. T cell receptor beta sequencing of tumor and peripheral blood served to follow clonotypes across the tumor, the expanded TIL product, and serial blood samples. The cohort was composed predominantly of lung adenocarcinoma, with several EGFR-mutant and two ALK-rearranged tumors included, and half of patients were identified as current or former smokers. A median non-synonymous tumor mutation burden of around 1.4 mutations per megabase was determined across the cohort by whole-exome sequencing. Enrolled patients had a median age of about 53 years (range about 38-80) and a median tumor PD-L1 proportion score of around 5.9%.

Using bias-controlled multiplex PCR with the immunoSEQ v3 hsTCRB kit, the TCR beta CDR3 regions were amplified from genomic DNA. An Illumina NextSeq 500 was used to sequence the TCR libraries, reaching some 2 million read pairs at survey level or roughly 5-6.5 million at deep level. As for how the authors treated the data: The immunoSEQ Analyzer software assigned V, D and J genes, filtered out non-productive sequences, and reported clonality. Repertoires of infused TIL and blood were compared using productive Simpson clonality and the Morisita overlap index of productive TRB rearrangements. Absolute clonotype counts in blood were estimated as lymphocyte count times CD3+ fraction times the clone's productive frequency. The table comes from immuneACCESS by way of TCRdb, which keeps in-frame sequences with V and J called. Part of the clones is missing from these tables; in studies checked, under half for an unresolved V gene and the rest for unknown reasons. The V and J calls and the clone size are those of that table, but D and trimming were determined from the DNA. For this sample the table gives tens of thousands of clones, of which roughly 91% were detected only once. The top ten clones comprise 2% to 3% of the sample.

Study-wide findings and limitations: Clonotypes from the infused TIL partially replaced the baseline peripheral repertoire and then declined over months, and persistence showed no apparent association with response. The study protocol defined all tumor marker inferences as exploratory. The cohort was highly selected, including more treatment-naive, never-smoker and oncogene-addicted patients than is typical, which limits generalizability.

The time point label for this specimen denotes: pre-treatment sample, taken before nivolumab and TIL therapy. A phase I trial run at two centers enrolled adults with stage 4 NSCLC between October 2017 and 2020. The samples were obtained from a phase I trial that was single-arm and open-label and tested tumor-infiltrating lymphocyte therapy combined with nivolumab in advanced non-small cell lung cancer. Blood mononuclear cells were isolated from EDTA tubes by Ficoll gradient and were snap-frozen as pellets, and DNA was extracted with a Qiagen mini-prep kit. This sample comprised blood, obtained at baseline. The receptor was derived from a person between 30 and 80 years old with non-small cell lung cancer.

The DNA sequence is as follows: TGCAGTGCTAGTGCCGGACTACCCGGCACAGATACGCAGTATTTT. Its translation is CSASAGLPGTDTQYF. The sequence links TRBV20-1 to TRBJ2-3; TRBD2 is a possible D gene, resting on 6 matching bases. Relative to germline, V is 3 bases shorter and J is 1 base shorter, with 14 bases between their ends. The CDR3 holds 15 amino acids from the cysteine to the phenylalanine. The DNA shown is the 45-base CDR3, in frame from base 1. The germline V gene (reference sequence) yields DFQATT for CDR1 and SNEGSKA for CDR2.